This T cell receptor beta chain stems from a study of early T cells in non-severe SARS-CoV-2 infection. This clonotype has only a few counts. A single record per CDR3 protein comes from TCRdb applying MiXCR to the 5' RACE reads. This sample has about 100,000 distinct CDR3 sequences; around 10% occur once, and the top ten carry 3.1%. Sequencing was done on a sample of whole blood. The sequence was collected from an adult who was a healthcare worker with PCR-confirmed SARS-CoV-2 infection or an uninfected control (not recorded which).

The CDR3 region is CASSGRREGTEAFF. CDR3 DNA sequence: TGTGCCAGCAGTGGCCGCAGGGAGGGGACTGAAGCTTTCTTT. This chain joins TRBV12-3 or TRBV12-4 and TRBJ1-1; D possibly corresponds to TRBD1 (5 bases). V was clipped by 5 bases and J by 5 bases, with 15 bases between them. The CDR3 has 14 amino acids.